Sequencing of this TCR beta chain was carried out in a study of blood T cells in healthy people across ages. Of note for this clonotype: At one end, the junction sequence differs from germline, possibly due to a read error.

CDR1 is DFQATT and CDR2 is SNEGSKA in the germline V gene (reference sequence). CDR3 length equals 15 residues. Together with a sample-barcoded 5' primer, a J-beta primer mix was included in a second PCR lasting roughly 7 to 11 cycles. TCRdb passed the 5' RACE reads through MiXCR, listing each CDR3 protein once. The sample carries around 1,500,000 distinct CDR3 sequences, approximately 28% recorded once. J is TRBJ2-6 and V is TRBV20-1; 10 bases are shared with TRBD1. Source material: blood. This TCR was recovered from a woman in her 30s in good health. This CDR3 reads CSARGTGTGVNVLTF. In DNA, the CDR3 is TGCAGTGCTAGGGGGACAGGGACAGGGGTCAACGTCCTGACTTTC.